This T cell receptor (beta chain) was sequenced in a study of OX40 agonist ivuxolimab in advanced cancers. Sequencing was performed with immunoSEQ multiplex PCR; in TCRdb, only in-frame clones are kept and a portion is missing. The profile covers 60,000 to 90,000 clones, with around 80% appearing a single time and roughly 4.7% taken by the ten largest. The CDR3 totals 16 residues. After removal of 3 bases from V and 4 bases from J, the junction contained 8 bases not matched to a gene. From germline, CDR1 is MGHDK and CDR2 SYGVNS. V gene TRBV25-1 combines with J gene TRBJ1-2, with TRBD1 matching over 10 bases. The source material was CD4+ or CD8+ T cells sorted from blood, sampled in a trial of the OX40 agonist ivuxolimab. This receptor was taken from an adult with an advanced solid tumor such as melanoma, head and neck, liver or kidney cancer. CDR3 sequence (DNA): TGTGCCAGCAGTGACACCGGGACAGGGGAGATCTATGGCTACACCTTC. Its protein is CASSDTGTGEIYGYTF.